These T cell receptor beta chains were read from a single sample in a study of multiple sclerosis patients with progressive multifocal leukoencephalopathy. The data were produced by immunoSEQ multiplex PCR, yet TCRdb's version contains in-frame clones alone and is incomplete. The repertoire holds 30,000 or so clones, with around 90% as singletons. The material was PBMCs, obtained from a patient treated with natalizumab. These receptors originate from a human donor with multiple sclerosis. The CDR3 runs from the conserved cysteine through the conserved F or W. Each record gives: clone size, V gene, J gene, CDR3 protein. Only some rows state a clone size, as once, few, many or a class for expanded clones.

-	TRBV5-1	TRBJ1-1	CASSLESMNTEAFF
-	TRBV4-2	TRBJ1-2	CASSQDIQGGHGYTF
once	TRBV4-2	TRBJ2-7	CASSQGVVAYEQYF
-	TRBV7-2	TRBJ2-7	CASSFDGLPAYEQYF
-	TRBV6-5	TRBJ2-3	CASSYPNGTDTQYF
once	TRBV9	TRBJ1-1	CASSGQGRITEAFF
-	TRBV19	TRBJ2-7	CASTPGTSDYEQYF
-	TRBV4-3	TRBJ1-2	CASSTGTANYGYTF
-	TRBV2	-	CASSQTAEPYEQYF
few	TRBV18	TRBJ2-4	CASSPGVAKNIQYF
-	TRBV18	TRBJ1-1	CASSPPGDTLSAFF
-	TRBV18	TRBJ2-7	CASSPPNRGPLEQYF
-	TRBV5-8	TRBJ2-6	CASAPPHTQSRANVLTF
-	TRBV5-4	TRBJ2-7	CASSPGGLPSGEQYF
-	TRBV5-6	TRBJ1-2	CASSLTRQLFNYGYTF
-	TRBV6-6	TRBJ2-7	CASRVVGQGAYEQYF
-	TRBV11-2	TRBJ1-4	CASSLSLRGGNEKLFF
few	TRBV7-9	TRBJ2-7	CASSLSQGAREQYF
-	TRBV5-4	TRBJ2-3	CASSGGTPKPTDTQYF
-	TRBV27	TRBJ2-3	CASSLSWTRQYTDTQYF
-	TRBV9	TRBJ1-1	CASSVDGNTEAFF
-	TRBV5-1	TRBJ2-7	CASRGTGSSYEQYF
-	TRBV5-1	TRBJ2-2	CASSSGGITGELFF
-	TRBV29-1	TRBJ2-2	CSVEDGAGTLTGELFF
-	TRBV28	TRBJ2-1	CASLPQRGNYNEQFF
-	TRBV5-6	TRBJ1-2	CASTTGYRFRVGYTF
-	TRBV7-3	TRBJ2-5	CASSPRVQETQYF